This is a list of T cell receptor beta chains from one sample in a study of identical twins. Using its own MiXCR run on the 5' RACE reads, TCRdb lists one record per CDR3 protein. The repertoire holds about 330,000 distinct CDR3 sequences, with 9% to 15% as singletons. These data also featured in a second study, about yellow fever vaccine responses in identical twins.

Sequencing input: CD8+ T cells sorted from blood. These receptors were collected from a woman younger than 30 in good health. Each CDR3 is given with its conserved first and last residue. The D gene is left open where the match is weak. Clone size is not always given. Where it is, it says once, few, many or a class for expanded clones.

>TRBD2|.|TRBV20-1|TRBJ2-7
TGCAGTGCGCGGCGGGAGGGCCTCTACGAGCAGTACTTC
CSARREGLYEQYF
>.|few|TRBV12-3/TRBV12-4|TRBJ1-2
TGTGCCAGCAGCCCGGGGGGGTCGGGCGGCTATGGCTACACCTTC
CASSPGGSGGYGYTF
>.|few|TRBV28|TRBJ2-4
TGTGCCAGCAGTTTCGATGGAGCCGCCAAAAACATTCAGTACTTC
CASSFDGAAKNIQYF
>TRBD1|many|TRBV6-1|TRBJ1-5
TGTGCCAGCAGTCCTACAGGGGGCAGGAATCAGCCCCAGCATTTT
CASSPTGGRNQPQHF
>TRBD2|many|TRBV2|TRBJ2-3
TGTGCCAGCTCTAGCGGGGCTAGCACAGATACGCAGTATTTT
CASSSGASTDTQYF
>.|few|TRBV28|TRBJ1-1
TGTGCCAGCAGTCAGGGACAAGTGAACACTGAAGCTTTCTTT
CASSQGQVNTEAFF
>TRBD1|.|TRBV6-1|TRBJ2-1
TGTGCCAGCAGGGACCGGGACAGCAAGTCCTACAATGAGCAGTTCTTC
CASRDRDSKSYNEQFF
>.|few|TRBV3-1|TRBJ2-5
TGTGCCAGCAGCCCCTGGCATAGATCAAGAGTGACCCAGTACTTC
CASSPWHRSRVTQYF
>TRBD1|few|TRBV12-3/TRBV12-4|TRBJ1-1
TGTGCCAGCATCCAGGGGGCTGAGGGCACTGAAGCTTTCTTT
CASIQGAEGTEAFF
>.|.|TRBV4-1|TRBJ2-5
TGCGCCAGCAGCCAAGATTTCATGGCGTTGGGTGAGACCCAGTACTTC
CASSQDFMALGETQYF
>TRBD2|few|TRBV5-1|TRBJ2-1
TGCGCCAGCAGCTTGGACGTGACTAGCGGGGGCCGGGATGAGCAGTTCTTC
CASSLDVTSGGRDEQFF
>.|.|TRBV4-1|TRBJ2-4
TGCGCCAGGAAGGAGGGGCTAGCCAAAAACATTCAGTACTTC
CARKEGLAKNIQYF
>TRBD2|.|TRBV4-1|TRBJ2-1
TGCGCCAGCAGCTGGGCTAGCGGAGCATACAATGAGCAGTTCTTC
CASSWASGAYNEQFF
>TRBD1|many|TRBV12-3/TRBV12-4|TRBJ2-2
TGTGCCAGCAGTTCCCAGACAGGGACGAACACCGGGGAGCTGTTTTTT
CASSSQTGTNTGELFF
>.|few|TRBV27|TRBJ2-5
TGTGCCAGCAGCCCCTTTGGGGCTGGGGAGACCCAGTACTTC
CASSPFGAGETQYF
>.|.|TRBV2|TRBJ2-7
TGTGCCAGCAGTGACAGGGGTGACGGGTCCTACGAGCAGTACTTC
CASSDRGDGSYEQYF
>TRBD2|.|TRBV19|TRBJ2-3
TGTGCCAGTAGTACATGGACTAGCGCCACAGATACGCAGTATTTT
CASSTWTSATDTQYF